This T cell receptor (beta chain) was profiled in a study of Graves' ophthalmopathy and Graves' hyperthyroidism. Germline lookup yields CDR1 SEHNR and CDR2 FQNEAQ (reference sequence). This CDR3 spans 14 amino acids. With 5 bases removed from V and 0 bases from J, the gap between germline ends came to 11 bases. RNA transcripts were the template, and TCR beta CDR3 regions were amplified from them. RT-PCR with HTBI primers came first, then second-round multiplex PCR. TCRdb ran MiXCR on the multiplex PCR reads and lists one entry per CDR3 protein. The sample contains over a million distinct CDR3 sequences, approximately 35% of which appear only once.

The sample consisted of peripheral blood or thyroid tissue (not recorded which). The receptor was derived from an adult man with Graves' hyperthyroidism. The chain carries TRBV7-9 and TRBJ2-7, with D possibly being TRBD1 (5 bases). CDR3 in amino acids: CASSRTKVSYEQYF. CDR3 DNA sequence: TGTGCCAGCAGCAGGACAAAAGTCTCCTACGAGCAGTACTTC.